A single sample gave rise to the 7 T cell receptor beta chains below, sequenced in a study of T cells after yellow fever vaccination. TCRdb fed the 5' RACE reads into MiXCR, producing one record per CDR3 protein. The table shows 95,000 to 100,000 distinct CDR3 sequences, with roughly 5.2% occurring only once. Material: CD8+ T cells sorted from PBMCs, obtained 10 days after the yellow fever booster vaccination. Receptors originate from a man aged 18 to 30 who received the YFV17D yellow fever vaccine.

This chain joins TRBV7-9 and TRBJ2-7; TRBD1 might be the D (6 bases). The V end lost 5 bases, the J end lost 5 bases, and 16 bases lay between the germline ends. The CDR3 contains 14 residues. Germline V lookup: CDR1 SEHNR, CDR2 FQNEAQ (reference sequence). The CDR3 reads CASSPRDKENEQYF. DNA for the CDR3: TGTGCCAGCAGCCCCCGGGACAAGGAGAACGAGCAGTACTTC.

The chain combines TRBV6-4 with TRBJ2-1; 10 nucleotides align to TRBD2. The ends lost 5 bases at V and 7 bases at J; junction bases unmatched: 11. The CDR3 is 16 amino acids. Germline V gives CDR1 MRHNA, CDR2 SNTAGT. CDR3 in DNA: TGTGCCAGCAGTCTTTACGGACTAGCGGCCAATAATGAGCAGTTCTTC. Encoded protein: CASSLYGLAANNEQFF.

CDR3 bases: TGTGCCAGCAGCTTATTAGCCGGGGAGCTGTTTTTT. It specifies CASSLLAGELFF. The chain has TRBV11-1 and TRBJ2-2; D remains ambiguous. CDR1 and CDR2 (germline): SGHAT, FQDESV (reference sequence). With 2 bases removed from V and 6 bases from J, the gap between germline ends came to 4 bases. The CDR3 is made up of 12 amino acids.

This clonotype occurred many times. The chain employs TRBV5-5 and TRBJ2-3; perhaps TRBD2 as D (5 bases). The CDR3 consists of 16 residues. The germline V and J ends were trimmed by 3 bases and 0 bases, with 14 bases remaining between them. Germline CDR1 and CDR2: SGHKS and YYEKEE (reference sequence). CDR3 loop: CASSYGLLTSTDTQYF. CDR3 bases: TGTGCCAGCAGCTACGGACTCCTGACAAGCACAGATACGCAGTATTTT.

This clonotype was seen a few times. The chain couples TRBV12-3 or TRBV12-4 to TRBJ2-4; 7 positions match TRBD2. CDR3 size: 16 residues. V dropped 1 base and J dropped 1; count of bases not matched to a gene: 4. The CDR3 reads CASSLVPAGAKNIQYF. CDR3 in DNA: TGTGCCAGCAGTTTAGTTCCAGCGGGGGCCAAAAACATTCAGTACTTC.

This chain uses TRBV7-6 with TRBJ2-2; no clear D gene. V lost 1 base to trimming and J lost 3 bases, with 9 bases between them. Per germline, CDR1 SGHVS and CDR2 FNYEAQ. CDR3 size: 15 residues. CDR3 sequence (DNA): TGTGCCAGCAGCTTAGGCATTCGGGACACCGGGGAGCTGTTTTTT. Translating it yields CASSLGIRDTGELFF.

The chain is built from TRBV10-3 and TRBJ1-6; no definite D call. The CDR3 length is 14 residues. Trimming left V 4 bases short and J 9 bases short, with 13 bases between. Germline V CDR1 and CDR2: ENHRY, SYGVKD. The CDR3 DNA reads as TGTGCCATCAGTGGGGCCGATAGAGGTTCACCCCTCCACTTT. Translated: CAISGADRGSPLHF.